What follows are 13 T cell receptor beta chains derived from one specimen sequenced in a study of blood T cell repertoires in COVID-19. Profiling relied on immunoSEQ multiplex PCR, and the TCRdb table lists in-frame clones only, not all of them. Of over 150,000 clones listed, roughly 84% are singletons. The specimen was peripheral blood. The receptors originated from a human donor in a cohort sampled during active COVID-19.

This clone has only one observation. This chain joins TRBV5-1 and TRBJ2-5, with a weak D call TRBD2 (6 bases). Germline CDR1 and CDR2: SGHRS and YFSETQ. Trimming removed 1 base from V and 2 bases from J, with 9 bases in between. The CDR3 covers 14 residues. This CDR3 reads CASSLSGGQETQYF. Written as DNA, the CDR3 is TGCGCCAGCAGCTTGTCAGGAGGGCAAGAGACCCAGTACTTC.

The chain carries TRBV14 and TRBJ1-1, with a weak D call TRBD1 (5 bases). The CDR3 extends over 16 amino acids. V was pared by 0 bases and J by 1 base, with 12 bases between. The germline gives CDR1 SGHDN, CDR2 FVKESK. The CDR3 sequence is CASSQERRQRNTEAFF. CDR3 nucleotide sequence: TGTGCCAGCAGCCAAGAGAGGAGACAGAGGAACACTGAAGCTTTCTTT.

This chain uses TRBV30 with TRBJ2-7; 8 nucleotides align to TRBD1. This CDR3 region has 14 residues. The trim removed 2 bases at V and 2 bases at J, leaving 5 bases unmatched. The germline gives CDR1 GTSNPN, CDR2 SVGIG (reference sequence). The CDR3 spells CAWSPDRVPYEQYF. For the CDR3, the DNA is TGTGCCTGGAGTCCGGACAGGGTTCCCTACGAGCAGTACTTC.

V and J are TRBV6-5 and TRBJ1-1; D uncertain. The CDR3 is 13 residues long. Looked up from germline, CDR1 is MNHEY and CDR2 is SVGAGI. With 5 bases removed from V and 10 bases from J, the gap between germline ends came to 17 bases. CDR3 residues: CASSMVFWYGAFF. The CDR3 region has the DNA TGTGCCAGCAGTATGGTATTTTGGTACGGAGCTTTCTTT.

The chain has TRBV6-5 and TRBJ2-7; 7 bases map to TRBD1. V lost 6 bases, J lost 4 bases, and 9 bases stayed unmatched. Germline CDR1 reads MNHEY; CDR2 reads SVGAGI. The CDR3 contains 14 residues. For the CDR3, the DNA is TGTGCCAGCAGGTTCCGGGACAGTGATTACGAGCAGTACTTC. Translated, it gives CASRFRDSDYEQYF.

The rearrangement links TRBV6-6 to TRBJ1-2, with 7 bases fitting TRBD1. This CDR3 has 15 residues. Germline CDR1 reads MNHNY; CDR2 reads SVGAGI (reference sequence). V shed 6 bases and J 3 bases; nucleotides not matched to a gene: 10. CDR3 coding DNA: TGTGCCAGCAGACCCGATGACAGGGCGGACTATGGCTACACCTTC. Residues: CASRPDDRADYGYTF.

CDR3 sequence: CSVVDRVGQPQHF. The CDR3 region has the DNA TGCAGCGTAGTCGACAGGGTTGGGCAGCCCCAGCATTTT. The V gene is TRBV29-1, the J gene TRBJ1-5; 7 bases map to TRBD1. CDR1 SQVTM and CDR2 ANQGSEA come from the germline V gene. Trimming at V came to 6 bases and at J to 7 bases, leaving 9 bases not matched to a gene. This CDR3 is 13 amino acids long.

The chain links TRBV19 to TRBJ2-5; 7 bases agree with TRBD2. The germline V gene has CDR1 LNHDA and CDR2 SQIVND (reference sequence). The ends lost 4 bases at V and 1 base at J; junction bases unmatched: 0. This CDR3 has 13 residues. The CDR3 sequence is CASSRLAQETQYF. For the CDR3, the DNA is TGTGCCAGTAGTAGACTAGCCCAAGAGACCCAGTACTTC.

The chain employs TRBV7-2 and TRBJ2-5; D is undetermined. This CDR3 has 13 amino acids. Trimming removed 3 bases from V and 2 bases from J, with 7 bases in between. CDR1 is SGHTA, CDR2 FQGNSA, per germline. For the CDR3, the DNA is TGTGCCAGCAGCTTGGGCATACAAGAGACCCAGTACTTC. Residues: CASSLGIQETQYF.

The chain uses TRBV6-5 and TRBJ2-7; tentative D call: TRBD1 (6 bases). Between the trimmed V and J ends, which lost 6 bases and 3 bases, there was a span of 15 bases. Per the germline V gene, CDR1 is MNHEY and CDR2 is SVGAGI. The CDR3 covers 14 residues. The CDR3 here is CASRDTGSFYEQYF. The DNA of the CDR3 is TGTGCCAGCAGAGATACAGGGAGCTTCTACGAGCAGTACTTC.

The V call is TRBV10-1, the J call TRBJ1-6; D gene unclear. The V and J ends lost 8 bases and 7 bases respectively, with 18 bases between them. The CDR3 runs to 15 residues. CDR1 is WNHNN and CDR2 is SYGVQD in the germline V gene (reference sequence). The CDR3, as DNA: TGCGCCAGCCCCTCCCGGGATAAAGGGAATTCACCCCTCCACTTT. It codes for CASPSRDKGNSPLHF.

The sample holds a few counts of this clone. The chain couples TRBV18 to TRBJ2-5; a weak D match, TRBD2 (5 bases). V was pared by 3 bases and J by 2 bases, with 13 bases between. The CDR3 length is 15 residues. Germline V gene sequence: CDR1 KGHSH, CDR2 LQKENI. CDR3 sequence: CASSPYPGSQETQYF. CDR3 in DNA: TGTGCCAGCTCACCTTATCCGGGATCTCAAGAGACCCAGTACTTC. The entire variable domain, with the rest obtained from reference TRBV18 and TRBJ2-5, is as follows: NAGVMQNPRHLVRRRGQEARLRCSPMKGHSHVYWYRQLPEEGLKFMVYLQKENIIDESGMPKERFSAEFPKEGPSILRIQQVVRGDSAAYFCASSPYPGSQETQYFGPGTRLLVL.

The V and J genes are TRBV5-1 and TRBJ2-7; D ambiguous. The CDR3 contains 15 residues. Germline V CDR1 and CDR2: SGHRS, YFSETQ. Trimming took 6 bases from V and 3 from J, leaving 19 bases between them. CDR3 DNA: TGCGCCAGCACCCCCAACCCGGGTAGCCACTACGAGCAGTACTTC. It translates to CASTPNPGSHYEQYF.